These T cell receptor beta chains were read from a single sample in a study of T-cell memory formation after mild COVID-19. TCRdb reprocessed the 5' RACE reads via MiXCR and lists one record per CDR3 protein. The sample contains approximately 560,000 distinct CDR3 sequences, around 16% of which appear only once. Sequenced input: PBMCs or a T cell subset sorted from them (not recorded which). These receptors were collected from an adult woman who had mild COVID-19 (a few samples of this study predate the infection). Cell type and time point are not known. The conserved cysteine and the conserved F or W are not part of the CDR3 here. Each record gives: V gene, CDR3 protein.

TRBV5-1 | ASSYQTSGNTIY
TRBV19 | ASSINRGLADTQY
TRBV20-1 | SASRSPSAEQF
TRBV6-2/TRBV6-3 | ASRSTGYNEQF
TRBV29-1 | SVRLAGVLTQY
TRBV7-6 | ASSPRPPSGRRGEQF
TRBV10-3 | AISPGPTGELF
TRBV18 | ASSPPRQGSGYT
TRBV24-1 | ATTGNTDTQY
TRBV7-9 | ASSLDGAHEQY
TRBV20-1 | SASDAGTGKYEQY
TRBV30 | AWSWGGWIKAEAF
TRBV5-6 | ASSLETEGYGYT
TRBV20-1 | SALGGLAGLATDTQY
TRBV7-9 | ASSLSDRDYT
TRBV6-5 | ASSHRQEATQY
TRBV19 | ASSIGWRGRRESNQPQH
TRBV10-3 | AISEFGSGGKRSIFAEAF
TRBV30 | AWSSDPTSVYGYT
TRBV2 | ASKGDRGQYNEQF
TRBV19 | ASSIGSGGAGEVSYEQY
TRBV24-1 | ATSDKQGAGNQPQH
TRBV4-1 | ASSDIRVGTVEQF
TRBV20-1 | SARDRRPAGISPLH
TRBV4-3 | ASSQDGPRSSYNEQF
TRBV27 | ATTGPRRTQY
TRBV6-5 | ASNLLVLQY
TRBV30 | AWSVRGAGYYGYT
TRBV20-1 | SATITGTLEAF